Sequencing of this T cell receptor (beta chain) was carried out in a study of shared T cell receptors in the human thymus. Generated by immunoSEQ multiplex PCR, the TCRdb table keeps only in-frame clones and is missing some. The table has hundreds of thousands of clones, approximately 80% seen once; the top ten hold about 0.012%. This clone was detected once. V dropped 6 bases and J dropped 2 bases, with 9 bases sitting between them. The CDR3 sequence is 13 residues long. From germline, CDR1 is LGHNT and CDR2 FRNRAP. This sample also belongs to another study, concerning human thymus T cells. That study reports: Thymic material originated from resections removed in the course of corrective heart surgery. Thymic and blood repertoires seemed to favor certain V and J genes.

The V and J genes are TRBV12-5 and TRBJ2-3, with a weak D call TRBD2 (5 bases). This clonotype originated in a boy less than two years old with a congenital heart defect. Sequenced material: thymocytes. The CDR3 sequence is CASGASFTDTQYF. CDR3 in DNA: TGTGCTAGTGGCGCTAGCTTCACAGATACGCAGTATTTT. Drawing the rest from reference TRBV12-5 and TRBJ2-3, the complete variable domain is DARVTQTPRHKVTEMGQEVTMRCQPILGHNTVFWYRQTMMQGLELLAYFRNRAPLDDSGMPKDRFSAEMPDATLATLKIQPSEPRDSAVYFCASGASFTDTQYFGPGTRLTVL.